This entry lists 2 T cell receptor beta chains sequenced from one sample in a study of blood T cells in healthy people across ages. The second PCR ran about 7 to 12 cycles with a sample-barcoded 5' primer and J-beta primers. Using its own MiXCR run on the 5' RACE reads, TCRdb lists one record per CDR3 protein. The table records nearly 1 million distinct CDR3 sequences, just over 50% of them present only once. The sequenced material came from blood. These TCRs come from a woman aged 55-70 years in good health.

The rearrangement links TRBV7-3 to TRBJ2-7; 12 positions agree with TRBD2. CDR1 and CDR2 (germline): SGHTA, FQGTGA. CDR3 length equals 16 residues. With V trimmed by 3 bases and J by 1 base, 4 bases remained unmatched. The CDR3 sequence: CASSFRLAGVSYEQYF. The CDR3 DNA sequence: TGTGCCAGCAGCTTTCGACTAGCGGGAGTTTCCTACGAGCAGTACTTC. Complete variable domain (other parts from reference TRBV7-3 and TRBJ2-7): GAGVSQTPSNKVTEKGKYVELRCDPISGHTALYWYRQSLGQGPEFLIYFQGTGAADDSGLPNDRFFAVRPEGSVSTLKIQRTERGDSAVYLCASSFRLAGVSYEQYFGPGTRLTVT.

The chain joins TRBV7-9 to TRBJ2-5; D is unclear. This CDR3 region has 15 residues. Germline CDR1 is SEHNR and CDR2 is FQNEAQ (reference sequence). Trimming pared 0 bases from V and 1 base from J, leaving 9 bases between. The CDR3 DNA follows: TGTGCCAGCAGCTTAGCCAGGTACCTCCAAGAGACCCAGTACTTC. This codes for CASSLARYLQETQYF.